This entry describes one TCR beta chain. The antigen remains unidentified. This specimen belongs to a study of Tregs in tolerant kidney transplant recipients. Notes on the study in general: Expanding Tregs on activated donor B cells appeared to best identify donor-specific TCRbeta clones. The small number of patients limits these findings pending further validation. Changing PCR primers prevented nucleotide comparison between some patients' samples.

The CDR3 totals 14 residues. From germline, CDR1 is SGDLS and CDR2 YYNGEE. Trimming at V came to 4 bases and at J to 7 bases, leaving 9 bases not matched to a gene. The method was immunoSEQ multiplex PCR; TCRdb's version includes in-frame clones alone and lacks a portion of them. The repertoire holds tens of thousands of clones, with 93% as singletons. Recipients received nonmyeloablative bone marrow transplants from related graft donors, with transient mixed chimerism. The receptor comes from a human patient who received a combined kidney and bone marrow transplant. The graft donor may have contributed some T cells. The chain uses TRBV9 and TRBJ2-3; the match to TRBD1 covers 7 bases. The source material was CD4+ T cells from blood (PBMCs), sampled 12 months after the transplant. CDR3 residues: CASSSGDSNNTQYF. The CDR3 nucleotides are TGTGCCAGCAGCTCCGGGGACAGTAATAATACGCAGTATTTT.